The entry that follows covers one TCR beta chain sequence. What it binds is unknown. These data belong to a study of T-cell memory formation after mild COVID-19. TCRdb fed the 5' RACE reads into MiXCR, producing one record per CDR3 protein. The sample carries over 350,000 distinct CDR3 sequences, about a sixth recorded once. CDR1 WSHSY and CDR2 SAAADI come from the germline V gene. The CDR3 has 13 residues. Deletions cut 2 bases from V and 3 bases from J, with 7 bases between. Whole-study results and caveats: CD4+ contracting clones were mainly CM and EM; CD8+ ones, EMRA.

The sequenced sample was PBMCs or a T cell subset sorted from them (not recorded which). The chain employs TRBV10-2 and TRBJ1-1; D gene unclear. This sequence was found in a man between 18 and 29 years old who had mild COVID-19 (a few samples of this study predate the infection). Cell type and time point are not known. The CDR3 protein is CASSEASYTEAFF. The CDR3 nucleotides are TGCGCCAGCAGTGAGGCTTCCTACACTGAAGCTTTCTTT.